One sample yielded the 16 T cell receptor beta chains listed below, sequenced in a study of OX40 agonist ivuxolimab in advanced cancers. Some clones are missing from TCRdb's copy, which holds only in-frame ones; the method was immunoSEQ multiplex PCR. The sample gives about 58,000 clones, 80% to 90% of which show up once; less than 2% is in the top ten. This sample comprised CD4+ or CD8+ T cells sorted from blood, obtained in a trial of the OX40 agonist ivuxolimab. The receptors shown here come from an adult with an advanced solid tumor such as melanoma, head and neck, liver or kidney cancer.

At least ten counts were recorded for this clone. The chain is built from TRBV4-2 and TRBJ1-5, with a weak D call TRBD1 (6 bases). V lost 4 bases and J lost 1, with 14 bases in between. CDR1 LGHNA and CDR2 YNFKEQ come from the germline V gene. The CDR3 totals 16 residues. CDR3 DNA sequence: TGTGCCAGCAGCCCAGTTTGGGGGGCCAGCAATCAGCCCCAGCATTTT. Translating gives CASSPVWGASNQPQHF.

The chain carries TRBV27 and TRBJ2-4; tentatively, D is TRBD1 or TRBD2 (5 bases each). This CDR3 has 15 residues. Germline-derived CDR1 and CDR2 are MNHEY and SMNVEV (reference sequence). V was trimmed by 6 bases and J by 11 bases, leaving 23 bases between them. CDR3 residues: CASRSWDGSLHVQYF. In nucleotides, the CDR3 is TGTGCCAGCAGGAGTTGGGACGGATCATTACACGTTCAGTACTTC.

J is TRBJ1-3 and V is TRBV4-2; 7 bases are a match to TRBD1. The germline V gene has CDR1 LGHNA and CDR2 YNFKEQ. This CDR3 has 15 amino acids. V dropped 5 bases and J dropped 2; count of bases not matched to a gene: 6. The CDR3: CASSSSQGAGNTIYF. The CDR3 DNA is TGTGCCAGCAGCTCCTCTCAGGGGGCTGGAAACACCATATATTTT.

CDR3 coding DNA: TGTGCCAGTAGTCTTAAAGGTTTGGGTGAAAAACTGTTTTTT. It is translated as CASSLKGLGEKLFF. The chain joins TRBV19 to TRBJ1-4; D unresolved. The V and J ends lost 5 bases and 7 bases respectively, with 14 bases between them. The CDR3 loop spans 14 amino acids. CDR1 and CDR2 from the germline V gene are LNHDA and SQIVND (reference sequence).

V is TRBV7-9 and J is TRBJ1-5; D may be TRBD1 (6 bases). The CDR3 has 13 amino acids. CDR1 is SEHNR and CDR2 is FQNEAQ in the germline V gene (reference sequence). V lost 9 bases to trimming and J lost 3 bases, with 12 bases between them. CDR3 nucleotide sequence: TGTGCCAGTACGGGACACCCCAATCAGCCCCAGCATTTT. Translated: CASTGHPNQPQHF.

The rearrangement uses TRBV5-1 and TRBJ2-7, with D unresolved. The CDR3 sequence is 15 residues long. Trimming removed 0 bases from V and 0 bases from J, with 10 bases in between. The V gene's germline CDR1 is SGHRS and CDR2 YFSETQ. CDR3: CASSLAPRDSYEQYF. The CDR3 DNA follows: TGCGCCAGCAGCTTGGCCCCCCGAGACTCCTACGAGCAGTACTTC.

V and J are TRBV7-2 and TRBJ2-2; 7 nucleotides agree with TRBD2. V shed 3 bases, J shed 5 bases, and the junction held 6 bases outside the gene matches. This CDR3 has 15 residues. CDR1 SGHTA and CDR2 FQGNSA come from the germline V gene. The CDR3 bases are TGTGCCAGCAGCTTTCGGACGGGGGGTACCGGGGAGCTGTTTTTT. As protein: CASSFRTGGTGELFF.

The V gene is TRBV5-4, the J gene TRBJ1-1; D call uncertain. The ends were cut back, 0 bases at V and 0 bases at J, with 9 bases in the middle. This CDR3 contains 15 residues. Per germline, CDR1 SGHNT and CDR2 YYREEE (reference sequence). The CDR3 DNA reads TGTGCCAGCAGCTTGGTTCCGGGGATGAACACTGAAGCTTTCTTT. Encoded protein: CASSLVPGMNTEAFF.

CDR3 coding DNA: TGTGCCAGCAATTACAGGGGGAGAAGCTATGGCTACACCTTC. Residues: CASNYRGRSYGYTF. V usage is TRBV2 and J usage is TRBJ1-2, with 8 bases lining up with TRBD1. The junction had 8 bases not matched to a gene; V was cut back by 7 bases and J by 4 bases. The CDR3 has 14 residues. Germline CDR1 and CDR2: SNHLY and FYNNEI.

The chain is built from TRBV27 and TRBJ2-1; D possibly corresponds to TRBD1 (6 bases). Per germline, CDR1 MNHEY and CDR2 SMNVEV (reference sequence). The CDR3 is 17 amino acids. Deletions cut 1 base from V and 0 bases from J, with 13 bases between. CDR3 in amino acids: CASSLWGRSDSYNEQFF. The DNA for the CDR3 is TGTGCCAGCAGTTTATGGGGGCGGAGCGACTCCTACAATGAGCAGTTCTTC.

Sample share makes this clone medium-sized. The chain employs TRBV28 and TRBJ1-5; TRBD1 matches 7 bases. Germline lookup yields CDR1 MDHEN and CDR2 SYDVKM. The CDR3 is 14 amino acids. J lost 6 bases, V lost 2 bases, and 4 bases had no gene match. CDR3 sequence: CASSLRQGIQPQHF. In DNA, the CDR3 is TGTGCCAGCAGTTTAAGACAGGGTATTCAGCCCCAGCATTTT.

This rearrangement joins TRBV4-2 to TRBJ2-3, with D unresolved. Germline V gene lookup returns CDR1 LGHNA and CDR2 YNFKEQ. There are 14 residues in the CDR3. V dropped 0 bases and J dropped 1 base, with 5 bases sitting between them. As DNA, the CDR3 is TGTGCCAGCAGCCAAGATCCAGGCACAGATACGCAGTATTTT. This codes for CASSQDPGTDTQYF.

For the CDR3, the DNA is TGTGCCAGCAGCCCGAACAGGGCCGGCTATGGCTACACCTTC. As protein: CASSPNRAGYGYTF. The chain combines TRBV5-4 with TRBJ1-2; possibly TRBD1 for D (6 bases). CDR3 length equals 14 residues. Germline-derived CDR1 and CDR2 are SGHNT and YYREEE (reference sequence). Trimming took 4 bases from V and 4 from J, leaving 14 bases between them. The full variable domain, its missing parts supplied by reference TRBV5-4 and TRBJ1-2, is ETGVTQSPTHLIKTRGQQVTLRCSSQSGHNTVSWYQQALGQGPQFIFQYYREEENGRGNFPPRFSGLQFPNYSSELNVNALELDDSALYLCASSPNRAGYGYTFGSGTRLTVV.

J is TRBJ2-7 and V is TRBV4-1; D is undetermined. Germline V gives CDR1 MGHRA, CDR2 YSYEKL. V was cut by 1 base and J by 2 bases, with 12 bases left in between. The CDR3 is made up of 15 amino acids. This CDR3 reads CASSQGGSTAYEQYF. The CDR3 nucleotides are TGCGCCAGCAGCCAAGGAGGATCGACGGCCTACGAGCAGTACTTC.

This clone was picked up a small number of times. This specimen includes other DNA sequences encoding the same CDR3. The chain has TRBV5-4 and TRBJ2-2, with unresolved D. V was shortened by 0 bases and J by 6 bases, with 3 bases between the two germline ends. This CDR3 comprises 12 residues. Germline lookup yields CDR1 SGHNT and CDR2 YYREEE (reference sequence). This chain's CDR3 is CASSLVSGELFF. The CDR3 DNA is TGTGCCAGCAGCTTGGTTTCCGGGGAGCTGTTTTTT.

The chain carries TRBV18 and TRBJ2-5; 9 nucleotides align to TRBD1. CDR3 length equals 14 residues. The V gene's germline CDR1 is KGHSH and CDR2 LQKENI. After removal of 5 bases from V and 7 bases from J, the junction contained 8 bases not matched to a gene. The CDR3 DNA reads TGTGCCAGCTCAGACGGGACAGGGCTTCGGACCCAGTACTTC. Protein sequence: CASSDGTGLRTQYF.